This T cell receptor (beta chain) comes out of a study of PD-1 blockade in classical Hodgkin lymphoma. TCRdb's copy holds only in-frame clones and misses some; the assay was immunoSEQ multiplex PCR. The sample includes 6,000 to 7,500 clones, about 74% of them seen just once. Described time point: cycle 4 day 1 (C4D1), after less than seven weeks of nivolumab. Every patient experienced relapse after autologous stem cell transplantation, and brentuximab vedotin exposure varied. V dropped 3 bases and J dropped 3 bases, with 13 bases sitting between them. The CDR3 runs 15 residues. Germline CDR1 is SGHDN and CDR2 is FVKESK.

V and J are TRBV14 and TRBJ2-3; D uncertain. This specimen consisted of peripheral blood mononuclear cells (PBMCs), obtained before the fourth cycle of nivolumab. The sequence derives from a human donor with classical Hodgkin lymphoma. The CDR3 region is CASSQGLIVTDTQYF. DNA for the CDR3: TGTGCCAGCAGCCAGGGGTTGATTGTTACAGATACGCAGTATTTT.